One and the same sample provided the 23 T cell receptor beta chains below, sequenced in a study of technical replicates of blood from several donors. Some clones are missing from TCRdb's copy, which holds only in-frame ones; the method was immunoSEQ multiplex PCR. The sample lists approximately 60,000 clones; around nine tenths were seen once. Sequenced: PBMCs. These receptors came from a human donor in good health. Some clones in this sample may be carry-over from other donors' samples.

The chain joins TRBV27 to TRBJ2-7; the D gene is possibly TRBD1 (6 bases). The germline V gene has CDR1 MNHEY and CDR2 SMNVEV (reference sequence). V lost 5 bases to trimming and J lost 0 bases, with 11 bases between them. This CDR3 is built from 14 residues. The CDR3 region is CASSEHRDSYEQYF. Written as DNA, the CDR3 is TGTGCCAGCAGTGAACACAGGGACTCCTACGAGCAGTACTTC.

The CDR3 sequence: CASTLGLDFSEQYF. The CDR3 DNA is TGTGCCAGTACCTTGGGGCTAGATTTCTCCGAGCAGTACTTC. The chain is built from TRBV19 and TRBJ2-7; D might be TRBD1 (5 bases). The V and J ends lost 7 bases and 6 bases respectively, with 19 bases between them. Germline-derived CDR1 and CDR2 are LNHDA and SQIVND (reference sequence). The CDR3 runs to 14 residues.

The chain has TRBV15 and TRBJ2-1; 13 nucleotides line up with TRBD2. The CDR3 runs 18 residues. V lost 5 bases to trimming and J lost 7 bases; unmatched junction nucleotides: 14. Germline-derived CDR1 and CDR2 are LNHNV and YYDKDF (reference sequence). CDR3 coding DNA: TGTGCCACCAGCCAAACCAGGACTAGCGGGAGTAGTCTGAATGAGCAGTTCTTC. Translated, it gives CATSQTRTSGSSLNEQFF.

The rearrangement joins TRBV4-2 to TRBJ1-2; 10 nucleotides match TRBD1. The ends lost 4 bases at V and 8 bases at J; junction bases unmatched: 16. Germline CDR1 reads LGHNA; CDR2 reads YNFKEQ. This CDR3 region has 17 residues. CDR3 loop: CASSPLGQGTADGGYTF. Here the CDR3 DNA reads TGTGCCAGCAGCCCACTGGGACAGGGGACGGCGGATGGAGGCTACACCTTC.

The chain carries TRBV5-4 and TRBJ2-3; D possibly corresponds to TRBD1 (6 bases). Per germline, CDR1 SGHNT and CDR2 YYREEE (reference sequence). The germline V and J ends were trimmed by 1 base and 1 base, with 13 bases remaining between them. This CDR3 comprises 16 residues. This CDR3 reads CASSLRGFSGTDTQYF. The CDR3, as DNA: TGTGCCAGCAGCTTGAGGGGGTTTTCAGGCACAGATACGCAGTATTTT.

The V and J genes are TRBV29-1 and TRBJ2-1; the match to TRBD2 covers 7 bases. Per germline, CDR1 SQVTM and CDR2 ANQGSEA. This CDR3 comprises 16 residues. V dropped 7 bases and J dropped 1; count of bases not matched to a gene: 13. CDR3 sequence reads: CSARSSSGGSYNEQFF. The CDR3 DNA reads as TGCAGCGCCCGGTCCTCTAGCGGAGGGTCCTACAATGAGCAGTTCTTC.

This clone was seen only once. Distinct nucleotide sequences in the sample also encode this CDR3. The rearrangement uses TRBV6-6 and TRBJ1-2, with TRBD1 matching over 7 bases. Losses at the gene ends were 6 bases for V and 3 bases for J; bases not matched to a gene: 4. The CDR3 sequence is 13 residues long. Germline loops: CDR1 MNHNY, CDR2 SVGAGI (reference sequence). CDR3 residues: CASRGTGDYGYTF. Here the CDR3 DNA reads TGTGCCAGCAGGGGTACAGGGGACTATGGCTACACCTTC.

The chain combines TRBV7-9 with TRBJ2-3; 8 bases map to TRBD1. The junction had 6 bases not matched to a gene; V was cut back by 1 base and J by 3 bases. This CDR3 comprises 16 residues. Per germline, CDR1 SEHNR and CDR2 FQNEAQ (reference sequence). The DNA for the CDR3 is TGTGCCAGCAGCTTAGTCGGCAGGGGGCTGACAGATACGCAGTATTTT. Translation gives CASSLVGRGLTDTQYF.

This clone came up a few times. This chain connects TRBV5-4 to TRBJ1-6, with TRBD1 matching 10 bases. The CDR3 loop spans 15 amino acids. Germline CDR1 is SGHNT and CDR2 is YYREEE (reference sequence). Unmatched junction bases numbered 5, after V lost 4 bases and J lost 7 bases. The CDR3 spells CASSKPGQGNSPLHF. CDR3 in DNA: TGTGCCAGCAGCAAACCGGGACAGGGGAATTCACCCCTCCACTTT.

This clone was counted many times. CDR3 DNA sequence: TGCGCCAGCAGCCAAGAATTTCAGGGAGGCACTGAAGCTTTCTTT. It specifies CASSQEFQGGTEAFF. V gene TRBV5-1 combines with J gene TRBJ1-1, with D perhaps matching TRBD1 (5 bases). V was pared by 4 bases and J by 4 bases, with 17 bases between. The germline V gene has CDR1 SGHRS and CDR2 YFSETQ. The CDR3 has 15 residues.

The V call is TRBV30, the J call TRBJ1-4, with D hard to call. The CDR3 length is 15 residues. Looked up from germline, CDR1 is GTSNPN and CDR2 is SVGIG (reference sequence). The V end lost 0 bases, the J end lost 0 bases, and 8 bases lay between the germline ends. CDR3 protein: CAWSVRGATNEKLFF. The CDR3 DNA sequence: TGTGCCTGGAGTGTACGAGGTGCAACTAATGAAAAACTGTTTTTT.

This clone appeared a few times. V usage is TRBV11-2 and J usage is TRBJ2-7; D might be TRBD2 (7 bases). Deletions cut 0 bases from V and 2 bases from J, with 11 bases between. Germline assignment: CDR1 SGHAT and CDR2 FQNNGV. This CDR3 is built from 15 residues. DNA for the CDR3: TGTGCCAGCAGCTTAGATGGCGGGGGCCCCTACGAGCAGTACTTC. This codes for CASSLDGGGPYEQYF.

CDR3 nucleotide sequence: TGTGCCAGCAGTTCCGGGGACAGGGTAATGAAAAAACTGTTTTTT. It yields the protein CASSSGDRVMKKLFF. The J gene is TRBJ1-4, the V gene TRBV27, with TRBD1 matching 9 bases. The CDR3 runs 15 residues. V was clipped by 4 bases and J by 9 bases; unmatched bases: 9. Germline lookup yields CDR1 MNHEY and CDR2 SMNVEV (reference sequence).

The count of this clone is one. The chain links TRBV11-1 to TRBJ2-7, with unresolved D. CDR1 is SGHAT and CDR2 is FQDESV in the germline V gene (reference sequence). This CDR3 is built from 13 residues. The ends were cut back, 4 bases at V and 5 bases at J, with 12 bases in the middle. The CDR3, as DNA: TGTGCCAGCAGCTACCCCCCCGAGAACGAGCAGTACTTC. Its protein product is CASSYPPENEQYF.

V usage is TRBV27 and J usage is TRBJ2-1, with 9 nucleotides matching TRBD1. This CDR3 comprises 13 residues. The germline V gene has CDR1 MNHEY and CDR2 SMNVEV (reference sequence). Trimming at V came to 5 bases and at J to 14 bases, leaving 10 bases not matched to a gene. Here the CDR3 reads CASSEGQGAEKFF. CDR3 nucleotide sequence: TGTGCCAGCAGTGAGGGACAGGGAGCGGAAAAGTTCTTC.

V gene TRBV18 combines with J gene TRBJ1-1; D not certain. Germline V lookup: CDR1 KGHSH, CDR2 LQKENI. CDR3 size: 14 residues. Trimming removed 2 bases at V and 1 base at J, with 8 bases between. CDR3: CASSPSYPNTEAFF. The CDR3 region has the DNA TGTGCCAGCTCACCATCCTACCCGAACACTGAAGCTTTCTTT. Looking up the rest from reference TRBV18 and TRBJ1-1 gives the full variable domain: NAGVMQNPRHLVRRRGQEARLRCSPMKGHSHVYWYRQLPEEGLKFMVYLQKENIIDESGMPKERFSAEFPKEGPSILRIQQVVRGDSAAYFCASSPSYPNTEAFFGQGTRLTVV.

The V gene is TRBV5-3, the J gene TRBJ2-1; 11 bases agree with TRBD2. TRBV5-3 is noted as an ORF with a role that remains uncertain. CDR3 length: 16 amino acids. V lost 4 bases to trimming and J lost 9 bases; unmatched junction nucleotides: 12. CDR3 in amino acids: CARSDYPSGRLREQFF. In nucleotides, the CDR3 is TGTGCCAGAAGCGACTACCCTAGCGGGAGGCTCCGTGAGCAGTTCTTC.

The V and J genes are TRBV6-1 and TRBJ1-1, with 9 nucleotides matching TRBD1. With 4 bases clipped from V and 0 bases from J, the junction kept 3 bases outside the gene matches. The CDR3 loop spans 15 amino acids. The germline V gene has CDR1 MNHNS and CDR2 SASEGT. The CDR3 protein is CASSGGQGLNTEAFF. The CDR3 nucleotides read TGTGCCAGCAGTGGGGGACAGGGACTGAACACTGAAGCTTTCTTT.

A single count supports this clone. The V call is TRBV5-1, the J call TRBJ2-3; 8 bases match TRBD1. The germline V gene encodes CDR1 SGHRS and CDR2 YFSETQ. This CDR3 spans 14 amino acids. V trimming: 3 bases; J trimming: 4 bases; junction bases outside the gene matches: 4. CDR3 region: CASSSRTGSDTQYF. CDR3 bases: TGCGCCAGCAGCTCAAGGACAGGGTCAGATACGCAGTATTTT.

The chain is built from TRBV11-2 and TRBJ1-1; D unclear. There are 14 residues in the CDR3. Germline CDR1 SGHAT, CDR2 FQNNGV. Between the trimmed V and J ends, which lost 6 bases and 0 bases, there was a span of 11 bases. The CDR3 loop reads CASSMGRLNTEAFF. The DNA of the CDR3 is TGTGCCAGCAGTATGGGCAGATTGAACACTGAAGCTTTCTTT.

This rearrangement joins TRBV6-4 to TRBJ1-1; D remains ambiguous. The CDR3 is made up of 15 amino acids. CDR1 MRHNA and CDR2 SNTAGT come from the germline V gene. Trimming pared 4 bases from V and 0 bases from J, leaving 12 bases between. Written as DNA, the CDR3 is TGTGCCAGCAGTGTGGCAGGAGGCTTGAACACTGAAGCTTTCTTT. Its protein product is CASSVAGGLNTEAFF.

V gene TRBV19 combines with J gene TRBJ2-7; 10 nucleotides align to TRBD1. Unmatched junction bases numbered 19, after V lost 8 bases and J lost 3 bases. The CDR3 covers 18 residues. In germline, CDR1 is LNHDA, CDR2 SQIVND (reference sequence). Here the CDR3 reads CASRTSGTGDSGLYEQYF. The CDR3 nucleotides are TGTGCCAGTCGCACCTCCGGGACAGGGGACTCGGGCCTCTACGAGCAGTACTTC. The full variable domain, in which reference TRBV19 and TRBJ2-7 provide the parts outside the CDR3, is DGGITQSPKYLFRKEGQNVTLSCEQNLNHDAMYWYRQDPGQGLRLIYYSQIVNDFQKGDIAEGYSVSREKKESFPLTVTSAQKNPTAFYLCASRTSGTGDSGLYEQYFGPGTRLTVT.

This CDR3 reads CASSTSTVRGFTEAFF. The CDR3 DNA follows: TGTGCCAGTAGTACCTCGACCGTTAGGGGATTTACTGAAGCTTTCTTT. The J gene is TRBJ1-1, the V gene TRBV19, with D possibly TRBD1 on 5 matching bases. The V gene's germline CDR1 is LNHDA and CDR2 SQIVND (reference sequence). V was trimmed by 4 bases and J by 5 bases, leaving 20 bases between them. The CDR3 loop spans 16 amino acids.